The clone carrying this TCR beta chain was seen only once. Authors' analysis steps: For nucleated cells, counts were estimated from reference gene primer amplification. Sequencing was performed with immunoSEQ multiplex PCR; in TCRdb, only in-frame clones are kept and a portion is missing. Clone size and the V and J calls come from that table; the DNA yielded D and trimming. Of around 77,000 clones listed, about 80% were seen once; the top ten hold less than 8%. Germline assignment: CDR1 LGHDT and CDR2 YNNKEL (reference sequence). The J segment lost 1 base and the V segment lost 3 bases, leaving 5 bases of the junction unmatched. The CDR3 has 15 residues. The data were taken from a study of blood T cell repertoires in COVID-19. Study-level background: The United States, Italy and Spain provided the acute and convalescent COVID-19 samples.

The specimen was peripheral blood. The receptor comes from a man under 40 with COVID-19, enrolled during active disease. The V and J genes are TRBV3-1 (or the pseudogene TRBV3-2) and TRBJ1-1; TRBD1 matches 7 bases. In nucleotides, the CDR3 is TGTGCCAGCAGCCAGCTGACAGGGCGGAACACTGAAGCTTTCTTT. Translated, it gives CASSQLTGRNTEAFF.